This T cell receptor beta chain stems from a study of blood T cell repertoires in COVID-19. Overall study context: Acute and convalescent COVID-19 samples came from the United States, Italy and Spain. Sources were T cells, B-cell-depleted T cells, or PBMCs; the material itself was cDNA or gDNA.

Germline lookup yields CDR1 LGHDT and CDR2 YNNKEL (reference sequence). The length of the CDR3 is 16 residues. V dropped 1 base and J dropped 0 bases, with 10 bases sitting between them. Per the authors' pipeline: Nucleated cell number was recorded as an estimate derived from reference gene primer amplification. Data came from immunoSEQ multiplex PCR; TCRdb stores just in-frame clones and leaves some out. That table furnishes V, J and clone size, whereas the DNA furnished D and trimming. The sample comprises 80,000 to 100,000 clones, more than 70% of which are singletons, and approximately 25% rests with the top ten.

The chain employs TRBV3-1 (or the pseudogene TRBV3-2) and TRBJ1-5, with D possibly being TRBD1 (6 bases). The sample comprised peripheral blood. This sequence was found in a man in his sixties or seventies with acute or convalescent COVID-19. Here the CDR3 DNA reads TGTGCCAGCAGCCAAGGGGGGCAGTTTAGCAATCAGCCCCAGCATTTT. This codes for CASSQGGQFSNQPQHF.